This TCR beta chain was identified during a study of breast tumors, draining lymph nodes, adjacent tissues. Study-level findings and limits: Tumor repertoires ranked between lymph nodes and nontumor tissue in diversity, with V and J gene preferences. The data were judged consistent with most tumor T cells coming from lymph node and expanding in tumor. Luminal-like breast cancer showed significantly higher tumor–nontumor repertoire similarity than basal-like. Data only fit, rather than demonstrated, lymph node origin of most tumor T cells.

V gave up 8 bases and J gave up 4 bases; unmatched junction bases: 9. The germline V gene encodes CDR1 MNHNY and CDR2 SVGAGI (reference sequence). The CDR3 covers 14 residues. MiXCR, run by TCRdb on the multiplex PCR reads, gives a single entry per CDR3 protein. There are approximately 45,000 distinct CDR3 sequences in the sample; more than 20% occur only once, and approximately 8% lies in the top ten. This clonotype was recorded a few times. The antigen remains undetermined. J is TRBJ1-1 and V is TRBV6-6; 8 bases align to TRBD1. The clonotype originates from a female donor with breast cancer. Some clones in this sample may be carry-over from other donors' samples. Sequencing was performed on breast tumor tissue. CDR3 protein: CASETDRGLTEAFF. The CDR3 coding sequence is TGTGCCAGCGAAACTGACAGGGGACTCACTGAAGCTTTCTTT.